These T cell receptor beta chains were read from a single sample in a study of blood T cell repertoires in COVID-19. This table comes from immunoSEQ multiplex PCR, and its TCRdb copy is limited to in-frame clones, with some not included. The sample holds 25,000 or so clones, roughly 90% seen once. The sample consisted of peripheral blood. Receptors originate from a human donor in a cohort sampled during active COVID-19. The CDR3 runs from the conserved cysteine through the conserved F or W. D genes are given only for firm matches. Rows give clone size only sometimes, using once, few, many, or a class for an expanded clone.

clone_size	d_call	v_call	j_call	cdr3_aa	cdr3_nt
.	TRBD2	TRBV5-4	TRBJ2-1	CASSLEGGRAYNEQFF	TGTGCCAGCAGCTTGGAAGGCGGGAGGGCATACAATGAGCAGTTCTTC
.	.	TRBV12-5	TRBJ2-7	CASGLVEGDEQYF	TGTGCTAGTGGTTTGGTGGAAGGGGATGAGCAGTACTTC
.	TRBD1	TRBV15	TRBJ2-7	CATSRTRQGPRDEQYF	TGTGCCACCAGCAGAACCAGACAGGGCCCTCGGGACGAGCAGTACTTC
.	TRBD1	TRBV24-1	TRBJ2-3	CATSDSGTGIQDTQYF	TGTGCCACCAGTGATTCCGGGACAGGGATTCAAGATACGCAGTATTTT
.	.	TRBV12-5	TRBJ2-1	CASGLPRDLGEQFF	TGTGCTAGTGGTTTGCCCCGGGATCTAGGTGAGCAGTTCTTC
once	.	TRBV10-3	TRBJ2-1	CAIRRELSDNEQFF	TGTGCCATCAGGAGAGAACTCTCGGACAATGAGCAGTTCTTC
.	TRBD1	TRBV5-4	TRBJ2-1	CASSPDRGIRDEQFF	TGTGCCAGCAGCCCCGACAGGGGGATAAGGGATGAGCAGTTCTTC
.	.	TRBV23-1	TRBJ1-4	CASSQSRGMREKLFF	TGCGCCAGCAGTCAATCCCGGGGAATGCGGGAAAAACTGTTTTTT
.	TRBD1	TRBV12-3/TRBV12-4	TRBJ1-1	CASRLTGSTEAFF	TGTGCCAGCAGACTGACAGGGAGCACTGAAGCTTTCTTT
.	TRBD2	TRBV19	TRBJ2-1	CASSPRTSGTNNEQFF	TGTGCCAGTAGTCCCCGGACTAGCGGGACCAACAATGAGCAGTTCTTC
.	.	TRBV6-6	TRBJ2-7	CASSSGLLQGTYEQYF	TGTGCCAGCAGTTCGGGACTCCTTCAGGGAACCTACGAGCAGTACTTC
.	TRBD1	TRBV9	TRBJ1-2	CASSPGQGNYGYTF	TGTGCCAGCAGCCCGGGACAGGGGAACTATGGCTACACCTTC
.	.	TRBV7-2	TRBJ1-1	CASSLGGGSNTEAFF	TGTGCCAGCAGCTTAGGTGGCGGATCGAACACTGAAGCTTTCTTT
.	.	TRBV11-2	TRBJ2-7	CASSLGPGRSYEQYF	TGTGCCAGCAGCTTAGGTCCAGGGAGGTCCTACGAGCAGTACTTC
once	.	TRBV3-1/TRBV3-2	TRBJ2-1	CASSQGSSGGYNEQFF	TGTGCCAGCAGCCAAGGTTCCAGCGGAGGTTACAATGAGCAGTTCTTC
few	.	TRBV10-3	TRBJ1-4	CAITGGGDEKLFF	TGTGCCATCACGGGGGGGGGTGATGAAAAACTGTTTTTT
.	TRBD1	TRBV28	TRBJ1-4	CASSRPGGSDEKLFF	TGTGCCAGCAGTAGACCAGGGGGGTCGGATGAAAAACTGTTTTTT
once	TRBD2	TRBV10-3	TRBJ2-1	CAISGLAGGVGNEQFF	TGTGCCATCAGTGGACTAGCGGGAGGTGTGGGGAATGAGCAGTTCTTC
.	.	TRBV4-3	TRBJ2-7	CASSQGRGTYEQYF	TGCGCCAGCAGCCAAGGCAGGGGTACCTACGAGCAGTACTTC
.	.	TRBV6-1	TRBJ2-7	CASSERELQQYF	TGTGCCAGCAGTGAAAGAGAATTGCAGCAGTACTTC
.	TRBD2	TRBV7-2	TRBJ2-1	CASSGGLAGVYNEQFF	TGTGCCAGCAGCGGGGGACTAGCGGGAGTGTACAATGAGCAGTTCTTC
once	TRBD1	TRBV5-1	TRBJ2-1	CASSLGTGGWNEQFF	TGCGCCAGCAGCTTAGGGACAGGGGGGTGGAATGAGCAGTTCTTC
.	TRBD1	TRBV4-3	TRBJ1-2	CASSPTGGNNYGYTF	TGCGCCAGCAGCCCGACAGGGGGCAATAACTATGGCTACACCTTC
.	.	TRBV27	TRBJ1-6	CASSLTRANSPLHF	TGTGCCAGCAGTTTGACGCGGGCCAATTCACCCCTCCACTTT
.	.	TRBV18	TRBJ1-3	CASSPNRADSGNTIYF	TGTGCCAGCTCACCCAACAGGGCCGACTCTGGAAACACCATATATTTT
.	.	TRBV7-8	TRBJ2-3	CASRKQGVRTDTQYF	TGTGCCAGCAGGAAACAGGGAGTGCGCACAGATACGCAGTATTTT
.	.	TRBV18	TRBJ1-1	CASSPGRQREAFF	TGTGCCAGCTCACCTGGACGACAGCGTGAAGCTTTCTTT
.	TRBD1	TRBV7-9	TRBJ2-1	CASSRDRRTDEQFF	TGTGCCAGCAGCCGGGACAGAAGGACCGATGAGCAGTTCTTC
.	TRBD2	TRBV7-2	TRBJ2-2	CASSLALAGGSGGELFF	TGTGCCAGCAGCTTAGCGCTGGCGGGAGGGTCTGGCGGGGAGCTGTTTTTT
once	.	TRBV6-2/TRBV6-3	TRBJ1-2	CASSYSGSLGYTF	TGTGCCAGCAGTTACTCCGGGTCCCTAGGCTACACCTTC
few	TRBD2	TRBV15	TRBJ2-7	CATSRTLAGIPYEQYF	TGTGCCACCAGCAGAACCCTAGCGGGGATCCCCTACGAGCAGTACTTC
.	.	TRBV7-2	TRBJ2-3	CASRYTSFADTQYF	TGTGCCAGCAGATATACTAGTTTTGCAGATACGCAGTATTTT
.	.	TRBV19	TRBJ1-2	CASSIDGGGYGYTF	TGTGCCAGTAGTATAGACGGAGGCGGGTATGGCTACACCTTC
.	TRBD2	TRBV5-1	TRBJ2-3	CASSNSLAEGPDTQYF	TGCGCCAGCAGCAACTCGCTAGCGGAGGGGCCAGATACGCAGTATTTT
few	.	TRBV10-1	TRBJ1-1	CASRAGPNTEAFF	TGCGCCAGCAGGGCAGGGCCGAACACTGAAGCTTTCTTT
.	TRBD1	TRBV9	TRBJ2-1	CASSATGVHEQFF	TGTGCCAGCAGCGCCACAGGGGTCCATGAGCAGTTCTTC
.	TRBD2	TRBV28	TRBJ2-2	CASSIRLAGGTGELFF	TGTGCCAGCAGTATTAGACTAGCGGGGGGGACCGGGGAGCTGTTTTTT
.	TRBD1	TRBV7-2	TRBJ2-7	CASSFRQGDEQYF	TGTGCCAGCAGCTTCCGACAGGGGGACGAGCAGTACTTC
.	TRBD1	TRBV15	TRBJ2-1	CATSRGRQGTINEQFF	TGTGCCACCAGCAGAGGACGACAGGGAACGATCAATGAGCAGTTCTTC
.	TRBD2	TRBV19	TRBJ2-1	CASSMTSGAYNEQFF	TGTGCCAGTAGTATGACTAGCGGGGCCTACAATGAGCAGTTCTTC
few	TRBD2	TRBV10-3	TRBJ2-3	CAIRAGVTDTQYF	TGTGCCATCAGAGCGGGAGTCACAGATACGCAGTATTTT
.	.	TRBV9	TRBJ1-6	CASSARGGSSPLHF	TGTGCCAGCAGCGCCCGGGGGGGAAGTTCACCCCTCCACTTT
.	.	TRBV5-5	TRBJ1-4	CASSLGGGVDEKLFF	TGTGCCAGCAGCTTGGGCGGGGGGGTAGATGAAAAACTGTTTTTT
.	.	TRBV6-5	TRBJ1-6	CASTRTARNSPLHF	TGTGCCAGCACCCGGACAGCCAGAAATTCACCCCTCCACTTT
.	.	TRBV24-1	TRBJ2-2	CATSDLDSAGTGELFF	TGTGCCACCAGTGACTTGGACTCGGCGGGCACCGGGGAGCTGTTTTTT
.	.	TRBV16	TRBJ1-3	CASSQLTSGNTIYF	TGTGCCAGCAGCCAACTGACAAGCGGAAACACCATATATTTT